This TCR beta chain is drawn from a study of blood T cell repertoires in COVID-19. Overall study: Sites in the United States, Italy and Spain provided acute and convalescent COVID-19 samples. From T cells, B-cell-depleted T cells, or PBMCs came the material, which was cDNA or gDNA.

The CDR3 consists of 17 residues. Between the trimmed V and J ends, which lost 3 bases and 5 bases, there was a span of 22 bases. Germline CDR1 SGHAT, CDR2 FQNNGV. Authors' data handling: Reference gene primers were amplified, and this amplification served to estimate nucleated cell counts. Measured with immunoSEQ multiplex PCR; TCRdb has only the in-frame clones, and not every one. That table supplies the V and J calls and clone size; D and trimming were determined from the DNA. The table lists some 190,000 clones, approximately 91% of them singletons. This receptor was identified in a man aged 18-30 years with active or convalescent COVID-19. Sequenced: peripheral blood. The chain uses TRBV11-2 and TRBJ1-2; perhaps TRBD1 as D (6 bases). The CDR3 reads CASSLGRVQGFSYGYTF. DNA for the CDR3: TGTGCCAGCAGCTTGGGTCGCGTACAGGGATTTTCATATGGCTACACCTTC.